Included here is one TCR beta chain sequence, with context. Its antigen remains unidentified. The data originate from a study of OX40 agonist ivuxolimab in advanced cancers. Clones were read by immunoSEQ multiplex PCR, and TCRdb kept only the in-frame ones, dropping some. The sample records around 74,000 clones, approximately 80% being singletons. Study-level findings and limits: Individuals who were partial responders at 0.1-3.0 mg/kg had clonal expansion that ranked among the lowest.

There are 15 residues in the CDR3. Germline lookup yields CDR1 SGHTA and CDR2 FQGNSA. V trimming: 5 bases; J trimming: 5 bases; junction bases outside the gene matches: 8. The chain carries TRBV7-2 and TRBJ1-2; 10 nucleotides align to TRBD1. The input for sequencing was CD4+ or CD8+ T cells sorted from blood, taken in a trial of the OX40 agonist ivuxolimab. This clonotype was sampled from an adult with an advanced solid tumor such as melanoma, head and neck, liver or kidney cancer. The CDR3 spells CASSPAWGQGYGYTF. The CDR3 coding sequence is TGTGCCAGCAGCCCAGCCTGGGGACAGGGGTATGGCTACACCTTC.